This T cell receptor (beta chain) was profiled in a study of cytomegalovirus exposure and HLA in healthy donors. CDR3 length: 14 amino acids. Trimming stripped 2 bases from V and 1 base from J, with 9 bases between. The V gene's germline CDR1 is SGHRS and CDR2 YFSETQ. The study's findings and limits: Researchers reportedly found TCR beta sequences accurately predicted most subjects' HLA-A and HLA-B alleles. There were some V segments, including TRBV6-2 and TRBV6-3, excluded as indistinguishable. Confirmation was obtained in vitro that a few CMV-associated chains are specific for CMV antigens.

As concerns this clone: Its antigen is unidentified.

PCR employed 60 Vbeta and 13 Jbeta primers. The protocol was immunoSEQ multiplex PCR, while the TCRdb copy is restricted to in-frame clones and leaves out a portion. The sample has 100,000 to 150,000 clones, 75% to 85% seen once. V and J are TRBV5-1 and TRBJ1-1; D call uncertain. The sample comprised PBMCs. The receptor comes from a man between 35 and 55 years old in good health and CMV-seronegative. CDR3 nucleotide sequence: TGCGCCAGCAGCTTTAAAGGAGAGAACACTGAAGCTTTCTTT. Residues: CASSFKGENTEAFF.